The rows below give T cell receptor beta chains drawn from one sample of a study of blood T cell repertoires in COVID-19. Profiling relied on immunoSEQ multiplex PCR, and the TCRdb table lists in-frame clones only, not all of them. The sample contains approximately 150,000 clones, over 80% of which appear only once. Source material: peripheral blood. The receptors here all came from a woman aged 50 to 65 with acute or convalescent COVID-19. Both conserved end residues are part of each CDR3. D genes are given only for firm matches. Clone size is not always given. Where it is, it says once, few, many or a class for expanded clones.

-	TRBV24-1	TRBJ2-3	-	CATSEQGQTDTQYF	TGTGCCACCAGTGAGCAGGGGCAAACAGATACGCAGTATTTT
TRBD1	TRBV10-1	TRBJ2-1	-	CASSDTGVSNEQFF	TGCGCCAGCAGTGATACAGGGGTTAGCAATGAGCAGTTCTTC
-	TRBV7-9	TRBJ1-5	-	CASSLSAGHQPQHF	TGTGCCAGCAGCTTATCCGCAGGGCATCAGCCCCAGCATTTT
-	TRBV5-1	TRBJ1-2	-	CASSPAGSRRGYTF	TGCGCCAGCAGCCCGGCGGGGTCCCGGCGGGGCTACACCTTC
-	TRBV6-1	TRBJ1-2	-	CASSEMTRAPNYGYTF	TGTGCCAGCAGTGAAATGACGAGGGCGCCTAACTATGGCTACACCTTC
-	TRBV20-1	TRBJ1-1	-	CSAREDMEAFF	TGCAGTGCTAGAGAGGACATGGAAGCTTTCTTT
-	TRBV2	TRBJ2-1	few	CASSATGLFSYNEQFF	TGTGCCAGCAGCGCAACAGGGTTATTCTCCTACAATGAGCAGTTCTTC
-	TRBV6-5	TRBJ1-2	-	CASSLDGRYGYTF	TGTGCCAGCAGTCTGGACGGGAGGTATGGCTACACCTTC
TRBD1	TRBV4-1	TRBJ1-1	once	CASSQGQGAMNTEAFF	TGCGCCAGCAGCCAGGGTCAGGGGGCGATGAACACTGAAGCTTTCTTT
TRBD1	TRBV19	TRBJ1-1	-	CASSSGQVRTEAFF	TGTGCCAGTAGTTCCGGACAGGTTAGAACTGAAGCTTTCTTT
-	TRBV6-5	TRBJ1-1	-	CASSYSGLQGKAFF	TGTGCCAGCAGTTACTCGGGACTACAGGGAAAAGCTTTCTTT
-	TRBV20-1	TRBJ2-7	-	CSARRGYEQYF	TGCAGTGCTAGAAGGGGCTACGAGCAGTACTTC
TRBD2	TRBV11-2	TRBJ2-7	-	CASSLETSGSLYEQYF	TGTGCCAGCAGCTTAGAAACTAGCGGGAGTCTCTACGAGCAGTACTTC
-	TRBV12-3/TRBV12-4	TRBJ1-1	few	CASILANGGAFF	TGTGCCAGCATTTTAGCAAACGGCGGAGCTTTCTTT
-	TRBV12-3/TRBV12-4	TRBJ1-2	-	CASSLMGLQGYTF	TGTGCCAGCAGTTTGATGGGGCTGCAAGGCTACACCTTC
-	TRBV9	TRBJ2-1	once	CASSVEGVVYNEQFF	TGTGCCAGCAGCGTAGAGGGAGTGGTCTACAATGAGCAGTTCTTC
TRBD1	TRBV7-8	TRBJ2-3	-	CASSLFRQTGTTDTQYF	TGTGCCAGCAGCTTATTTAGGCAGACAGGGACGACAGATACGCAGTATTTT
TRBD1	TRBV12-5	TRBJ1-2	-	CASGLVGTVYGYTF	TGTGCTAGTGGTCTTGTGGGGACAGTATATGGCTACACCTTC
TRBD1	TRBV7-2	TRBJ1-2	-	CASSLAGLYRDRDGYTF	TGTGCCAGCAGCTTAGCGGGGTTATACAGAGACAGGGATGGCTACACCTTC
-	TRBV28	TRBJ2-7	few	CASSFPTGRRDF	TGTGCCAGCAGTTTCCCGACAGGGCGGAGGGACTTC
-	TRBV7-9	TRBJ1-2	-	CASSLWQNGYTF	TGTGCCAGCAGCTTATGGCAGAATGGCTACACCTTC
TRBD2	TRBV12-5	TRBJ2-1	-	CASGTTSGGSYNEQFF	TGTGCTAGTGGGACAACTAGCGGGGGGTCCTACAATGAGCAGTTCTTC
TRBD1	TRBV15	TRBJ2-3	-	CATSSRQGMGTQYF	TGTGCCACCAGCAGTCGACAGGGGATGGGTACGCAGTATTTT
-	TRBV9	TRBJ1-3	-	CASGASGNTIYF	TGTGCCAGTGGGGCCTCTGGAAACACCATATATTTT
TRBD1	TRBV3-1/TRBV3-2	TRBJ1-2	once	CASRTQGADGYTF	TGTGCCAGTAGAACGCAGGGGGCGGACGGCTACACCTTC
-	TRBV28	TRBJ2-1	-	CASTGGRGSSYNEQFF	TGTGCCAGCACCGGGGGGCGGGGGAGCTCCTACAATGAGCAGTTCTTC
-	TRBV4-2	TRBJ1-4	-	CASSQDRAGANEKLFF	TGTGCCAGCAGCCAAGATCGGGCAGGGGCGAATGAAAAACTGTTTTTT
-	TRBV5-1	TRBJ2-1	-	CASSLPENSYNEQFF	TGCGCCAGCAGCTTGCCGGAGAACTCCTACAATGAGCAGTTCTTC